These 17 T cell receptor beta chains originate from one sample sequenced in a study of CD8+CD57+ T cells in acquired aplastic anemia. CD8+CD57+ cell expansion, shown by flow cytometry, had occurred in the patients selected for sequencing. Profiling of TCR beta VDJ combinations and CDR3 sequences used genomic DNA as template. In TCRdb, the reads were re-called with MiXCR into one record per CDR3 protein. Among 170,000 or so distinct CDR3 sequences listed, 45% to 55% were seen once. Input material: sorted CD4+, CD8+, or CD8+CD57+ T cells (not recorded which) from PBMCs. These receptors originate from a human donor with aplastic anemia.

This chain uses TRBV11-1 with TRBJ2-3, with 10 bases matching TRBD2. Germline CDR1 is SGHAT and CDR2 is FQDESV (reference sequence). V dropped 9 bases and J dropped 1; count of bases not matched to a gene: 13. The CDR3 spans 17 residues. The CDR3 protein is CASIGWGLAGGTDTQYF. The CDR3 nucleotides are TGTGCCAGTATCGGTTGGGGGCTAGCGGGAGGCACAGATACGCAGTATTTT.

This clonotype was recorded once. In DNA, the CDR3 is TGCGCCAGCAGCCTTGGGGTCGGAGCAGTAAACTATGGCTACACCTTC. It encodes CASSLGVGAVNYGYTF. The rearrangement joins TRBV4-1 to TRBJ1-2; D is uncertain. Trimming took 4 bases from V and 2 from J, leaving 17 bases between them. The germline gives CDR1 MGHRA, CDR2 YSYEKL. The length of the CDR3 is 16 residues.

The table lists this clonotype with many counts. The DNA of the CDR3 is TGTTCAGGGGGACAAGAGACCCAGTACTTC. It codes for CSGGQETQYF. The chain uses TRBV9 and TRBJ2-5, with TRBD1 matching 7 bases. The CDR3 is made up of 10 amino acids. Germline V CDR1 and CDR2: SGDLS, YYNGEE.

DNA of the CDR3: TGTGCCAGCAGCCCCGGGCGGGGACAGGGCCATGGCTACACCTTC. As protein: CASSPGRGQGHGYTF. The chain has TRBV7-2 and TRBJ1-2, with TRBD1 identical over 9 bases. This CDR3 region has 15 residues. CDR1 is SGHTA, CDR2 FQGNSA, per germline. With V trimmed by 5 bases and J by 6 bases, 10 bases remained unmatched.

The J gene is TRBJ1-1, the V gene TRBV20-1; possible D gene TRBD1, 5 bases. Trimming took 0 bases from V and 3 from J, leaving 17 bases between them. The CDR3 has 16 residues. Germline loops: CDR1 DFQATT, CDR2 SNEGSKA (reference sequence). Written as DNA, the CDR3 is TGCAGTGCTAGAGATACCGGTCAGGGAGGGTACACTGAAGCTTTCTTT. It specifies CSARDTGQGGYTEAFF.

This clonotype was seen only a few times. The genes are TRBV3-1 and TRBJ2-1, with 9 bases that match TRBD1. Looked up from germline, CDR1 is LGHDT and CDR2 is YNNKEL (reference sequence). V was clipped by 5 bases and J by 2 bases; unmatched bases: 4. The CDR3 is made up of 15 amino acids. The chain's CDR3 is CASSYGTGTYNEQFF. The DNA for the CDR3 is TGTGCCAGCAGCTACGGGACAGGGACCTACAATGAGCAGTTCTTC.

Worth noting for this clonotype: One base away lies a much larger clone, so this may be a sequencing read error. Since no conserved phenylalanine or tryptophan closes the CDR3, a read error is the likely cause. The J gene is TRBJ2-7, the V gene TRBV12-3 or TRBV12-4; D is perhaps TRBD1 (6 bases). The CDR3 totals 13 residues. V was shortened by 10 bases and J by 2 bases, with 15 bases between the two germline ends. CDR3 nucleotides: TGTGCCACCCGGGACACATCAGCCTACGAGCAGTACCTC. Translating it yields CATRDTSAYEQYL.

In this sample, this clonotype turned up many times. CDR3 in DNA: TGTGCCACCAGTGATTTGTTGGCCCCAGGAACAGATACGCAGTATTTT. Its translation: CATSDLLAPGTDTQYF. This chain connects TRBV24-1 to TRBJ2-3; the D is unclear. Germline V lookup: CDR1 KGHDR, CDR2 SFDVKD. Trimming pared 0 bases from V and 3 bases from J, leaving 12 bases between. The CDR3 sequence is 16 residues long.

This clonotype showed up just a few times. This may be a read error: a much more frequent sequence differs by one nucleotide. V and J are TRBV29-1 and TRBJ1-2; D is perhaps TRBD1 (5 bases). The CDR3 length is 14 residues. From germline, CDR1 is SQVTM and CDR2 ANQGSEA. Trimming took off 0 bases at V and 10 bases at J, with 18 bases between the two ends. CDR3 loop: CSVEDGQGLLFYTF. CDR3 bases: TGCAGCGTTGAAGATGGCCAGGGTCTCTTATTCTACACCTTC. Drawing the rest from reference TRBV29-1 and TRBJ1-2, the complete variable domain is SAVISQKPSRDICQRGTSLTIQCQVDSQVTMMFWYRQQPGQSLTLIATANQGSEATYESGFVIDKFPISRPNLTFSTLTVSNMSPEDSSIYLCSVEDGQGLLFYTFGSGTRLTVV.

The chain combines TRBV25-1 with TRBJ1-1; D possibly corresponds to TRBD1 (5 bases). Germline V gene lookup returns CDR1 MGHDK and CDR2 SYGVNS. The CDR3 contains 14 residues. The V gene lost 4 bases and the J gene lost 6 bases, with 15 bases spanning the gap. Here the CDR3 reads CASSGGRVVAEAFF. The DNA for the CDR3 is TGTGCCAGCAGTGGGGGCAGGGTGGTGGCTGAAGCTTTCTTT.

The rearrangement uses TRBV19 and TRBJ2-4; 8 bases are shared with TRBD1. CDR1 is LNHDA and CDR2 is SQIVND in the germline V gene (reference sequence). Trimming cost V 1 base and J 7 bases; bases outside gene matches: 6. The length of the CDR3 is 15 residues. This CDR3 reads CASSIAYRTGNIQYF. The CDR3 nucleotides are TGTGCCAGTAGTATAGCCTACAGGACAGGGAACATTCAGTACTTC.

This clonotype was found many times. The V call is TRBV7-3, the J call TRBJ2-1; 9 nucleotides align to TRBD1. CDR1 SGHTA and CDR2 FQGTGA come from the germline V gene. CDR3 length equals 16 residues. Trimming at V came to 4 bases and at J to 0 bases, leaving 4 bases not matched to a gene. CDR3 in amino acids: CASSSDRGSSYNEQFF. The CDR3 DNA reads TGTGCCAGCAGCTCGGACAGGGGAAGCTCCTACAATGAGCAGTTCTTC. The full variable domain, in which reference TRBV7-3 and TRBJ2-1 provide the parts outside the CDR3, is GAGVSQTPSNKVTEKGKYVELRCDPISGHTALYWYRQSLGQGPEFLIYFQGTGAADDSGLPNDRFFAVRPEGSVSTLKIQRTERGDSAVYLCASSSDRGSSYNEQFFGPGTRLTVL.

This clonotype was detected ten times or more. In DNA form, the CDR3 reads TGTGCCAGCAGCCAAGAGACGGGAAGTCTGGCTGAAGCTTTCTTT. Translating gives CASSQETGSLAEAFF. The V and J genes are TRBV4-2 and TRBJ1-1; D remains ambiguous. Trimming pared 0 bases from V and 6 bases from J, leaving 14 bases between. Germline V gene data show CDR1 as LGHNA and CDR2 as YNFKEQ. There are 15 residues in the CDR3.

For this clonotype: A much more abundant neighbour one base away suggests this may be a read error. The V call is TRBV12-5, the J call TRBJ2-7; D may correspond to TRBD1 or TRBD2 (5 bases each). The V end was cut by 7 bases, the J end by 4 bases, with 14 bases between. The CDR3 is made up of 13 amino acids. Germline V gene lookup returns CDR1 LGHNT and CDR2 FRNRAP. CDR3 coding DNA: TGTGCTAGTGCCTTGGGGGATACGTACGAGCAGTACTTC. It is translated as CASALGDTYEQYF. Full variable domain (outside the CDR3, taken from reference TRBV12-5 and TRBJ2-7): DARVTQTPRHKVTEMGQEVTMRCQPILGHNTVFWYRQTMMQGLELLAYFRNRAPLDDSGMPKDRFSAEMPDATLATLKIQPSEPRDSAVYFCASALGDTYEQYFGPGTRLTVT.

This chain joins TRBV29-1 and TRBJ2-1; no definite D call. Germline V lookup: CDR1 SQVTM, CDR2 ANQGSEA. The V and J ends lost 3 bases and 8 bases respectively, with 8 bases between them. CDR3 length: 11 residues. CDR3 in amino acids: CSVDTGYEQFF. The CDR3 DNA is TGCAGCGTTGATACGGGCTATGAGCAGTTCTTC.

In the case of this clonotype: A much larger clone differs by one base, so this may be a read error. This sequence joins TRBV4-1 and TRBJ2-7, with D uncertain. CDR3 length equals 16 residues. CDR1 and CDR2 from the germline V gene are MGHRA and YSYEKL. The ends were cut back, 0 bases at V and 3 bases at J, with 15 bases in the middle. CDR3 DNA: TGCGCCAGCAGCCAAGATTGGGCAGGAGAGGACTACGAGCAGTACTTC. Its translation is CASSQDWAGEDYEQYF.

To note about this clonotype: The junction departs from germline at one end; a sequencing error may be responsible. CDR3 nucleotides: TGTGCCAGCAGTTCTAGGGGTGGGAACACTGAAGTTTTCTTT. As protein: CASSSRGGNTEVFF. The V gene is TRBV12-3 or TRBV12-4, the J gene TRBJ1-1; tentative D call: TRBD1 (5 bases). CDR3 length: 14 residues.